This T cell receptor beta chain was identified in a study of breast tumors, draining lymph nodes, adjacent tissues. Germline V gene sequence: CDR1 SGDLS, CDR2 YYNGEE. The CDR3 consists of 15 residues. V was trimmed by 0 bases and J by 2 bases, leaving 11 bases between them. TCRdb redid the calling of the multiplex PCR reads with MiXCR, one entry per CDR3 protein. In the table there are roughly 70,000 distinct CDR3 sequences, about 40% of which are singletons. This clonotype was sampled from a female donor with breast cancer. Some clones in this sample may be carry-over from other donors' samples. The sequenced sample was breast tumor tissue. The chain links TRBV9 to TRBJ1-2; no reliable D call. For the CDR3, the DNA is TGTGCCAGCAGCGTAGCGAACCCGGGGAACTATGGCTACACCTTC. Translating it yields CASSVANPGNYGYTF.